This TCR beta chain was sequenced during a study of T cell responses to AZD1222 COVID-19 vaccine. General study results and limits: Dominant CD4 TCR responses targeted spike regions 160-218 and 743-854.

Note on this clone: Antigen: not known. This specimen includes other DNA sequences encoding the same CDR3.

Method: immunoSEQ multiplex PCR; TCRdb's copy keeps in-frame clones and lacks some. The data contain around 150,000 clones, 94% of them seen just once; the ten biggest clones take up about 0.6%. Between the trimmed V and J ends, which lost 2 bases and 1 base, there was a span of 3 bases. Germline-derived CDR1 and CDR2 are SEHNR and FQNEAQ (reference sequence). The CDR3 is 14 amino acids. The sample consisted of peripheral blood, taken on day 0 of AZD1222 vaccination. This TCR came from an adult in good health. J is TRBJ2-6 and V is TRBV7-9; D ambiguous. The CDR3 sequence: CASSLRSGANVLTF. CDR3 nucleotides: TGTGCCAGCAGCTTAAGGTCTGGGGCCAACGTCCTGACTTTC. Full variable domain (missing parts from reference TRBV7-9 and TRBJ2-6): DTGVSQNPRHKITKRGQNVTFRCDPISEHNRLYWYRQTLGQGPEFLTYFQNEAQLEKSRLLSDRFSAERPKGSFSTLEIQRTEQGDSAMYLCASSLRSGANVLTFGAGSRLTVL.